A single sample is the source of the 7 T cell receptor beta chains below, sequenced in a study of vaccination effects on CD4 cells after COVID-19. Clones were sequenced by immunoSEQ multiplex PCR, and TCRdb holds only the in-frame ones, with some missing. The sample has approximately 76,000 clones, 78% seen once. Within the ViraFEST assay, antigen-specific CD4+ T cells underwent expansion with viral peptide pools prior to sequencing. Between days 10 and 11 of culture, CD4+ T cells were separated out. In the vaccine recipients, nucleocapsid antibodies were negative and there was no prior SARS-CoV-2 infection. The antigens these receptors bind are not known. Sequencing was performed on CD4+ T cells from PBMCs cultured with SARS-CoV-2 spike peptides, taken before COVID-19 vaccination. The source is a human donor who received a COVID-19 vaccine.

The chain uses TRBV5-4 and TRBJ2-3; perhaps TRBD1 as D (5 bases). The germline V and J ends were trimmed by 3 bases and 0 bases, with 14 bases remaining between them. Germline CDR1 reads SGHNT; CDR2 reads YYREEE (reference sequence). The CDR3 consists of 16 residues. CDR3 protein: CASSSRTFPSTDTQYF. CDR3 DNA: TGTGCCAGCAGCTCCCGGACATTCCCTAGCACAGATACGCAGTATTTT.

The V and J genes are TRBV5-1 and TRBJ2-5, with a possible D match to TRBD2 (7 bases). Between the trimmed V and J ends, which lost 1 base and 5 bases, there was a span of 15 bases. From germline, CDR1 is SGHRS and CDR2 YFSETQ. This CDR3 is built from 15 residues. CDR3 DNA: TGCGCCAGCAGCTTGCCGGGGGGCGGGGCGGAGACCCAGTACTTC. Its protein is CASSLPGGGAETQYF.

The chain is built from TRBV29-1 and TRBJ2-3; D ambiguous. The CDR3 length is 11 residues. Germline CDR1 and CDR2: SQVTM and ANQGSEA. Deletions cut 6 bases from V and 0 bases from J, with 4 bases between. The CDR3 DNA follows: TGCAGCGTACCAAGCACAGATACGCAGTATTTT. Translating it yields CSVPSTDTQYF.

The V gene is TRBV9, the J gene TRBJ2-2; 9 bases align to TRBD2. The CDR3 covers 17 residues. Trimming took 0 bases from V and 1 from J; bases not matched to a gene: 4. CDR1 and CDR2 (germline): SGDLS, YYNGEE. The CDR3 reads CASSVGGGGENTGELFF. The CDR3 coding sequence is TGTGCCAGCAGCGTAGGCGGCGGGGGGGAGAACACCGGGGAGCTGTTTTTT. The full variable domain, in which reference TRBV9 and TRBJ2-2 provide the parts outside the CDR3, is DSGVTQTPKHLITATGQRVTLRCSPRSGDLSVYWYQQSLDQGLQFLIQYYNGEERAKGNILERFSAQQFPDLHSELNLSSLELGDSALYFCASSVGGGGENTGELFFGEGSRLTVL.

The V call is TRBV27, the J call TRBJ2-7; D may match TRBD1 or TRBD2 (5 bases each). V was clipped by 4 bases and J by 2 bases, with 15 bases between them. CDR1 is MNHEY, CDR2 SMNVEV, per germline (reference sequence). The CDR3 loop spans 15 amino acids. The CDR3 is CASSSPGRPPYEQYV. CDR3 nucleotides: TGTGCCAGCAGTTCACCGGGACGCCCGCCCTACGAGCAGTACGTC.

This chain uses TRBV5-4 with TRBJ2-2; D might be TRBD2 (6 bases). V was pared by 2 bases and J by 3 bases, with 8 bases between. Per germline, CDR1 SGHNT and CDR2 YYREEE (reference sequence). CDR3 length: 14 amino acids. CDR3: CASSLWDYTGELFF. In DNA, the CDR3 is TGTGCCAGCAGCTTATGGGACTACACCGGGGAGCTGTTTTTT.

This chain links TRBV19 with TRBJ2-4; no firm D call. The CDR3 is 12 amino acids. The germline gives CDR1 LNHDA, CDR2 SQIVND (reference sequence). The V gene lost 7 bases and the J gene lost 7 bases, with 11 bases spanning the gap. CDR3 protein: CASTPGSNIQYF. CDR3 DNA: TGTGCCAGTACCCCCGGCAGTAACATTCAGTACTTC. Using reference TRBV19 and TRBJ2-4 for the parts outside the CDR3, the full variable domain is DGGITQSPKYLFRKEGQNVTLSCEQNLNHDAMYWYRQDPGQGLRLIYYSQIVNDFQKGDIAEGYSVSREKKESFPLTVTSAQKNPTAFYLCASTPGSNIQYFGAGTRLSVL.